Below, 14 T cell receptor beta chains from the same sample are listed, as sequenced in a study of regulatory T cells in long-lasting Graves disease. Time point indicated: persistent/refractory GD, antithyroid drugs over 5 years with positive TRAb. Scientists built the TCR library using RNA that was extracted from PBMCs. Both iRepertoire HTBI primers and Arm-PCR of CDR3 regions were used to build the TCR beta libraries. One entry per CDR3 protein results from TCRdb running MiXCR on the multiplex PCR reads. The sample lists fewer than 450,000 distinct CDR3 sequences; less than 25% were seen once. The sequencing here drew on peripheral blood mononuclear cells (PBMCs), taken when the disease was refractory, from a patient treated with antithyroid drugs. The receptors were sampled from a female donor with Graves disease.

Ten or more counts support this clonotype. The V gene is TRBV28, the J gene TRBJ2-5; 7 bases are a match to TRBD2. The J segment lost 2 bases and the V segment lost 5 bases, leaving 11 bases of the junction unmatched. CDR3 length equals 16 residues. Germline lookup yields CDR1 MDHEN and CDR2 SYDVKM. The CDR3 spells CASSEVVGRAQETQYF. In DNA, the CDR3 is TGTGCCAGCAGTGAAGTGGTGGGGAGGGCGCAAGAGACCCAGTACTTC.

This clonotype was picked up a small number of times. V usage is TRBV5-6 and J usage is TRBJ2-6; the match to TRBD1 covers 8 bases. V was pared by 6 bases and J by 0 bases, with 8 bases of the junction left unmatched. CDR3 length: 17 residues. CDR1 is SGHDT and CDR2 is YYEEEE in the germline V gene. Here the CDR3 DNA reads TGTGCCAGCACCGGGACAGGCGCTTTCTCTGGGGCCAACGTCCTGACTTTC. Residues: CASTGTGAFSGANVLTF.

The V gene is TRBV4-3, the J gene TRBJ1-3; D not resolved. V lost 3 bases to trimming and J lost 0 bases, with 15 bases between them. The CDR3 loop spans 17 amino acids. Germline V gives CDR1 LGHNA, CDR2 YSLEER. CDR3 bases: TGCGCCAGCAGCCAGGACCGACTGACGGCCTCTGGAAACACCATATATTTT. It encodes CASSQDRLTASGNTIYF.

This clonotype was picked up many times. The chain carries TRBV11-2 and TRBJ1-1; TRBD1 aligns across 9 bases. The CDR3 extends over 14 amino acids. Looked up from germline, CDR1 is SGHAT and CDR2 is FQNNGV. Trimming took 5 bases from V and 6 from J; bases not matched to a gene: 7. CDR3 sequence: CASSVTGGAAEAFF. The DNA for the CDR3 is TGTGCCAGCAGCGTAACAGGGGGCGCCGCTGAAGCTTTCTTT.

This clonotype was picked up many times. V and J are TRBV15 and TRBJ1-3, with 7 positions matching TRBD1. Germline values: CDR1 LNHNV, CDR2 YYDKDF (reference sequence). V lost 5 bases, J lost 2 bases, and 9 bases stayed unmatched. This CDR3 is built from 16 residues. The CDR3 spells CATSWTGKPPGNTIYF. The DNA for the CDR3 is TGTGCCACCAGCTGGACAGGAAAACCACCTGGAAACACCATATATTTT.

This clonotype has a handful of counts. This chain uses TRBV10-3 with TRBJ2-6; TRBD1 matches 11 bases. Germline V gene data show CDR1 as ENHRY and CDR2 as SYGVKD. This CDR3 contains 17 residues. J was trimmed by 4 bases and V by 7 bases; bases with no gene match: 9. CDR3 coding DNA: TGTGCCATCACCTCGGACAGGGGGCTATCAGGGGCCAACGTCCTGACTTTC. Translation gives CAITSDRGLSGANVLTF.

This clonotype was counted between two and nine times. The chain joins TRBV18 to TRBJ2-7, with a weak D call TRBD2 (6 bases). V was cut by 3 bases and J by 4 bases, with 16 bases left in between. This CDR3 has 15 residues. Germline loops: CDR1 KGHSH, CDR2 LQKENI. This CDR3 reads CASSPWGRSPYEQYF. Here the CDR3 DNA reads TGTGCCAGCTCACCCTGGGGGAGGTCGCCTTACGAGCAGTACTTC.

This clonotype was detected many times. The CDR3 DNA reads as TGTGCCAGCAGTTCCCGGGACGGTAATGAAAAACTGTTTTTT. This sequence encodes CASSSRDGNEKLFF. V is TRBV2 and J is TRBJ1-4; weak D call: TRBD1 (5 bases). Germline CDR1 is SNHLY and CDR2 is FYNNEI. This CDR3 spans 14 amino acids. V was trimmed by 5 bases and J by 4 bases, leaving 11 bases between them.

In its sample, this clonotype was seen many times. The rearrangement links TRBV28 to TRBJ1-1, with 11 bases fitting TRBD1. CDR1 and CDR2 from the germline V gene are MDHEN and SYDVKM. Trimming removed 6 bases from V and 4 bases from J; junction bases left unmatched: 10. This CDR3 region has 16 residues. CDR3 sequence: CASSTNPGQGATEAFF. The CDR3 DNA sequence: TGTGCCAGCAGCACTAACCCCGGACAGGGGGCCACTGAAGCTTTCTTT. Supplemented by reference TRBV28 and TRBJ1-1, the full variable domain reads DVKVTQSSRYLVKRTGEKVFLECVQDMDHENMFWYRQDPGLGLRLIYFSYDVKMKEKGDIPEGYSVSREKKERFSLILESASTNQTSMYLCASSTNPGQGATEAFFGQGTRLTVV.

This clonotype appeared many times. The CDR3 nucleotides read TGTGCCAGCAGTTACCAATGGAGCCGGGCGACAGGCACCTTC. This gives the protein CASSYQWSRATGTF. The rearrangement joins TRBV6-5 to TRBJ1-2, with D tentatively TRBD1 (6 bases). The germline V gene has CDR1 MNHEY and CDR2 SVGAGI. CDR3 length: 14 residues. Trimming cost V 2 bases and J 13 bases, with 20 bases left between them.

Ten or more counts support this clonotype. V usage is TRBV28 and J usage is TRBJ1-4; TRBD1 aligns across 8 bases. V trimming: 3 bases; J trimming: 7 bases; junction bases outside the gene matches: 7. Germline V lookup: CDR1 MDHEN, CDR2 SYDVKM. The CDR3 has 15 residues. CDR3 nucleotide sequence: TGTGCCAGCAGTTTCTCCAGGGGGCTGAGTGAAAAACTGTTTTTT. This gives the protein CASSFSRGLSEKLFF. Full variable domain (outside the CDR3, taken from reference TRBV28 and TRBJ1-4): DVKVTQSSRYLVKRTGEKVFLECVQDMDHENMFWYRQDPGLGLRLIYFSYDVKMKEKGDIPEGYSVSREKKERFSLILESASTNQTSMYLCASSFSRGLSEKLFFGSGTQLSVL.

This clonotype was counted ten times or more. The chain joins TRBV28 to TRBJ2-7, with 8 bases lining up with TRBD1. J was trimmed by 3 bases and V by 8 bases; bases with no gene match: 9. The CDR3 has 14 residues. Germline loops: CDR1 MDHEN, CDR2 SYDVKM. The CDR3 spells CASEDRGDIYEQYF. In nucleotides, the CDR3 is TGTGCCAGCGAAGACAGGGGCGATATCTACGAGCAGTACTTC.

This clonotype occurred many times. CDR3 sequence (DNA): TGTGCCAGCAGTGCCTGGGGTGACTCTGGGGCCAACGTCCTGACTTTC. Its protein product is CASSAWGDSGANVLTF. The chain combines TRBV28 with TRBJ2-6, with unresolved D. The germline V gene has CDR1 MDHEN and CDR2 SYDVKM. The CDR3 is 16 amino acids. V lost 5 bases, J lost 0 bases, and 11 bases lay in between.

Points on this clonotype: The germline gene is not matched at one end of the junction; a read error may be the cause. This sequence joins TRBV7-9 and TRBJ2-7; 8 nucleotides agree with TRBD1. The CDR3 runs to 15 residues. CDR1 and CDR2 from the germline V gene are SEHNR and FQNEAQ (reference sequence). CDR3 protein: CAGSWTGSGPYEQYF. The CDR3, as DNA: TGTGCCGGCAGCTGGACAGGGTCCGGTCCCTACGAGCAGTACTTT.